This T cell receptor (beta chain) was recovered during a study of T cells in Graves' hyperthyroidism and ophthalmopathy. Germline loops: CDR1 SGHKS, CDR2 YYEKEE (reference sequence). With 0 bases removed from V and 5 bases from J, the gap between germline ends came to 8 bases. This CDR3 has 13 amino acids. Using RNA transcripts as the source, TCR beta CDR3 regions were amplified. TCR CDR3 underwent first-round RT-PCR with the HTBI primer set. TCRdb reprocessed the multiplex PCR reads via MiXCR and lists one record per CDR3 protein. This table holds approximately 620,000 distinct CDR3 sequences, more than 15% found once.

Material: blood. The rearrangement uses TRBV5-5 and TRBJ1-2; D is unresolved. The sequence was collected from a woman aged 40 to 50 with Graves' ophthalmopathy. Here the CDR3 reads CASSLAPEYGYTF. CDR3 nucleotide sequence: TGTGCCAGCAGCTTGGCGCCAGAGTATGGCTACACCTTC. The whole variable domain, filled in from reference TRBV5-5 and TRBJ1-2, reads DAGVTQSPTHLIKTRGQQVTLRCSPISGHKSVSWYQQVLGQGPQFIFQYYEKEERGRGNFPDRFSARQFPNYSSELNVNALLLGDSALYLCASSLAPEYGYTFGSGTRLTVV.